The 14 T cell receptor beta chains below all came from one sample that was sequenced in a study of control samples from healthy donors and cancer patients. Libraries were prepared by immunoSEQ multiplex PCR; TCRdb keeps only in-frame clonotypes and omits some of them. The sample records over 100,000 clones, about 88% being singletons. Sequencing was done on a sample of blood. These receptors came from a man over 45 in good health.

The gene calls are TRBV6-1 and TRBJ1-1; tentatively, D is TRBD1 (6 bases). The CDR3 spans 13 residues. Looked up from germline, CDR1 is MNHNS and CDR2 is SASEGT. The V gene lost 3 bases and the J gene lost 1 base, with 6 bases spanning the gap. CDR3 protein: CASSEGQNTEAFF. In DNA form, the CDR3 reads TGTGCCAGCAGTGAGGGACAGAACACTGAAGCTTTCTTT.

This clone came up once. For the CDR3, the DNA is TGTGCCAGCAGCACCCTGGGACAGGGCCTAGGGAATCAGCCCCAGCATTTT. This encodes CASSTLGQGLGNQPQHF. This chain joins TRBV2 and TRBJ1-5; 9 bases map to TRBD1. Germline V gives CDR1 SNHLY, CDR2 FYNNEI. This CDR3 is built from 17 residues. V shed 6 bases and J 4 bases; nucleotides not matched to a gene: 13.

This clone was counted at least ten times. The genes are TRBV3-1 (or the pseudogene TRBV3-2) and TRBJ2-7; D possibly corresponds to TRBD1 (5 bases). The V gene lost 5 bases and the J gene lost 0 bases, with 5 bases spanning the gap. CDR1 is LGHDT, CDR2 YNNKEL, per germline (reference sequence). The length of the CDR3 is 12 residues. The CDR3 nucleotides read TGTGCCAGCAGCGACAGCTCCTACGAGCAGTACTTC. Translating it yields CASSDSSYEQYF.

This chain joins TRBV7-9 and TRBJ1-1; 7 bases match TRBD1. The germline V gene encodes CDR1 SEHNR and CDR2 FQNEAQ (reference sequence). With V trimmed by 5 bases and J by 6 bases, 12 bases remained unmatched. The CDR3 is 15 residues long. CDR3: CASSQSRQGLSEAFF. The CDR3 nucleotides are TGTGCCAGCAGCCAATCGAGACAGGGATTATCTGAAGCTTTCTTT. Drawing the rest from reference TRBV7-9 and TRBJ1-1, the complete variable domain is DTGVSQNPRHKITKRGQNVTFRCDPISEHNRLYWYRQTLGQGPEFLTYFQNEAQLEKSRLLSDRFSAERPKGSFSTLEIQRTEQGDSAMYLCASSQSRQGLSEAFFGQGTRLTVV.

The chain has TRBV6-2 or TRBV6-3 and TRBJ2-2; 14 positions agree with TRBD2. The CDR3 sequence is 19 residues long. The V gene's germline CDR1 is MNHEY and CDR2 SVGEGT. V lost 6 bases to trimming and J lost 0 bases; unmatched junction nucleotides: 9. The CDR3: CASSPRRTSGGTNTGELFF. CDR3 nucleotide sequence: TGTGCCAGCAGCCCTAGACGGACTAGCGGGGGGACGAACACCGGGGAGCTGTTTTTT.

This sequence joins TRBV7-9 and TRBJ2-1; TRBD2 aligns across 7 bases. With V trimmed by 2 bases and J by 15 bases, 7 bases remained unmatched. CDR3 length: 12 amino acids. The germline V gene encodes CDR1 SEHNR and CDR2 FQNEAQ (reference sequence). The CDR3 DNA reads TGTGCCAGCAGCTTATTGGGAGGGAGTAGGTTCTTC. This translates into CASSLLGGSRFF.

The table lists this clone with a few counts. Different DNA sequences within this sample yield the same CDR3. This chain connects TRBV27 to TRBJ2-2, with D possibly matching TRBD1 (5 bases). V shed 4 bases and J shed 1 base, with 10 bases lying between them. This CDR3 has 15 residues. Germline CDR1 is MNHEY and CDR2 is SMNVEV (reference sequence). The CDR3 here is CASSSHDRNTGELFF. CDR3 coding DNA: TGTGCCAGCAGTTCCCACGACAGGAACACCGGGGAGCTGTTTTTT.

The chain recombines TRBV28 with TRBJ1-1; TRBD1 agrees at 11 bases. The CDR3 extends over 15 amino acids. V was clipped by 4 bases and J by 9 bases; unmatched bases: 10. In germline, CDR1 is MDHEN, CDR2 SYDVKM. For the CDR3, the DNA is TGTGCCAGCAGTTCATGGACAGGGGGCGCCCGGAAAGCTTTCTTT. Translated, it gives CASSSWTGGARKAFF.

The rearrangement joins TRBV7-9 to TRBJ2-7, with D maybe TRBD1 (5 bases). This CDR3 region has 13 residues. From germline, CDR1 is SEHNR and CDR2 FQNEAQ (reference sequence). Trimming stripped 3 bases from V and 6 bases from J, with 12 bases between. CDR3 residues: CASSLGPRGEQYF. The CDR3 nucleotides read TGTGCCAGCAGCTTGGGGCCCCGTGGCGAGCAGTACTTC.

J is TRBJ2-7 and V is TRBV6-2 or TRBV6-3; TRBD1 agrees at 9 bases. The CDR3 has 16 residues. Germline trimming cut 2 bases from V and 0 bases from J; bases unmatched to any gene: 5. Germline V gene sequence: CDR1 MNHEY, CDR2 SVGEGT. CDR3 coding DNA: TGTGCCAGCAGTTACGGGGGGACAGGGCGCTCCTACGAGCAGTACTTC. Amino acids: CASSYGGTGRSYEQYF.

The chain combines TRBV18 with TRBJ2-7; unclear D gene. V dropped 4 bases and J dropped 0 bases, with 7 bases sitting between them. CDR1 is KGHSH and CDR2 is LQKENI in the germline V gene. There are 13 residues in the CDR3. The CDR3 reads CASSQLGSYEQYF. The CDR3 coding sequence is TGTGCCAGCTCACAGCTGGGCTCCTACGAGCAGTACTTC.

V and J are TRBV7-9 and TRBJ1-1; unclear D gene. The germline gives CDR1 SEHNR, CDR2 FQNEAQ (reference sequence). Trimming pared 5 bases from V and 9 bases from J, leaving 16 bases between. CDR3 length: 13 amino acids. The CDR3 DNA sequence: TGTGCCAGCAGCGACAACCCGGCGGAACAAGCTTTCTTT. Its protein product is CASSDNPAEQAFF.

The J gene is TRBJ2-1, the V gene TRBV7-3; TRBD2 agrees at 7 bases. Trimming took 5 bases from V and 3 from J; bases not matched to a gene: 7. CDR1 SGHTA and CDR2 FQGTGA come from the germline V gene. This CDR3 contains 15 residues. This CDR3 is CASSRTRGDYNEQFF. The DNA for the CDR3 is TGTGCCAGCAGCCGGACTAGGGGAGACTACAATGAGCAGTTCTTC.

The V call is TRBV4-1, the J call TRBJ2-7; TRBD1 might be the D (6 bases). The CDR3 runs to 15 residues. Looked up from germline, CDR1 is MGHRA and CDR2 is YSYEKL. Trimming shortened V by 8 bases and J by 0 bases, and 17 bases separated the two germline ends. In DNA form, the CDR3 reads TGCGCCAGCTCGATAGACAGGACGAGCTCCTACGAGCAGTACTTC. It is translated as CASSIDRTSSYEQYF.